Sequencing of this T cell receptor (beta chain) was carried out in a study of immune evolution from preneoplasia to lung adenocarcinoma. Measured with immunoSEQ multiplex PCR; TCRdb has only the in-frame clones, and not every one. Among approximately 26,000 clones listed, approximately 74% were seen once. This clone was seen more than once but under ten times. Sequencing was performed on FFPE invasive lung adenocarcinoma tissue. The source of this sequence is a person in their sixties or seventies with invasive lung adenocarcinoma. Some clones in this sample may be carry-over from other donors' samples.

The CDR3 loop is CASSSQPGRGRVWQYF. As DNA, the CDR3 is TGTGCCAGCAGTTCCCAACCAGGGAGGGGTCGGGTTTGGCAGTACTTC. This chain uses TRBV28 with TRBJ2-7, with 7 bases lining up with TRBD2. This CDR3 is 16 amino acids long. Germline V gene lookup returns CDR1 MDHEN and CDR2 SYDVKM. J gave up 9 bases and V 4 bases, and 18 bases lay outside the gene matches.